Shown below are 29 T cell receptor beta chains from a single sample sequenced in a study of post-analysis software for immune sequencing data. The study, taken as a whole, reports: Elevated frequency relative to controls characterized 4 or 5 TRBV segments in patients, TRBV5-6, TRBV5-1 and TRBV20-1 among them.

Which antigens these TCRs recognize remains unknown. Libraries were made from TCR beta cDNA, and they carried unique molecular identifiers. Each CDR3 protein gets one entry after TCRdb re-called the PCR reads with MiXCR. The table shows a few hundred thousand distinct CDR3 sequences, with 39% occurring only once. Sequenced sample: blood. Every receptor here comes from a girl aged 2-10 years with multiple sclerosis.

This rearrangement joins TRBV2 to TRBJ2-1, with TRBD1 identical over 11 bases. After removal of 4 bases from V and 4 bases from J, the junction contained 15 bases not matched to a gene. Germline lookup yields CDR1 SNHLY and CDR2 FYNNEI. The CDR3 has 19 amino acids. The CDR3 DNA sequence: TGTGCCAGCAGTGCCGGGACAGGGGGAGCTAAGGCAGCTTACAATGAGCAGTTCTTC. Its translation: CASSAGTGGAKAAYNEQFF.

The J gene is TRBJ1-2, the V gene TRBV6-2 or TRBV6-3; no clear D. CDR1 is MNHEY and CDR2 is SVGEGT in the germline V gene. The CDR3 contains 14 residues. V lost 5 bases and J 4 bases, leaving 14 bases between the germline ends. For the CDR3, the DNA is TGTGCCAGCAGTCATAGTGCTCACATCTATGGCTACACCTTC. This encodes CASSHSAHIYGYTF.

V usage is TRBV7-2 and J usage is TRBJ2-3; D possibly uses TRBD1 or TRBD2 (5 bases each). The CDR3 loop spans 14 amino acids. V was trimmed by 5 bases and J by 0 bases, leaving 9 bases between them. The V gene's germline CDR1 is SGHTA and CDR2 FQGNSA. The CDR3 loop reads CASSHRDSTDTQYF. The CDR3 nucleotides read TGTGCCAGCAGCCACCGGGACAGCACAGATACGCAGTATTTT.

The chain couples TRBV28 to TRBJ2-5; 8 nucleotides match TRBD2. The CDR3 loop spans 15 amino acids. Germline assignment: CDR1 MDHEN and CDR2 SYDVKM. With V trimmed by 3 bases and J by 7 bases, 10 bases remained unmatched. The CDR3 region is CASSFREGTISTQYF. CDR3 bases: TGTGCCAGCAGTTTCCGGGAGGGGACTATATCGACCCAGTACTTC.

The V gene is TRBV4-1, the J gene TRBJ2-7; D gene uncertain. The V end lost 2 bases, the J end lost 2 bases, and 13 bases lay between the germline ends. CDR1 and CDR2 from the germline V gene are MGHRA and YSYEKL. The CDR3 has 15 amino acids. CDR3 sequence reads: CASSQTPNGAYEQYF. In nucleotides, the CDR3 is TGCGCCAGCAGCCAAACACCCAACGGAGCCTACGAGCAGTACTTC.

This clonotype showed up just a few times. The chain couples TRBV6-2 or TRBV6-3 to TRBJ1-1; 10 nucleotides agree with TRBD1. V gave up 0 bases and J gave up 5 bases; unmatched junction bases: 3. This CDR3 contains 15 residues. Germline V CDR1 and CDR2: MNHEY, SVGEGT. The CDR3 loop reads CASSYSGQGSTEAFF. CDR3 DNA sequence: TGTGCCAGCAGTTACTCGGGACAGGGGTCGACTGAAGCTTTCTTT.

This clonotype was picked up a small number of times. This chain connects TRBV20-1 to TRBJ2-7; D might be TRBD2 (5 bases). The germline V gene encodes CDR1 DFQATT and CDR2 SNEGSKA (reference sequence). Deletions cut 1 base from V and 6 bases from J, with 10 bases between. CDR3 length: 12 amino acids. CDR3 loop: CSARGEIVEQYF. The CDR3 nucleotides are TGCAGTGCTAGAGGGGAGATCGTCGAGCAGTACTTC.

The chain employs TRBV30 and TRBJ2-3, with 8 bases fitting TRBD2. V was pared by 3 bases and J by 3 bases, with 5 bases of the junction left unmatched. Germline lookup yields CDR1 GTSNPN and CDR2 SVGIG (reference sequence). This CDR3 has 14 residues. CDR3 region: CAWSGGGRTDTQYF. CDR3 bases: TGTGCCTGGAGCGGGGGGGGCCGAACAGATACGCAGTATTTT.

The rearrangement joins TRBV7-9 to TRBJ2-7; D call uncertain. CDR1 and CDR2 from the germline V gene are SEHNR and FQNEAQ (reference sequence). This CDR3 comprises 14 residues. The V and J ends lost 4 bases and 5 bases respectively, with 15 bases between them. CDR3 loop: CASSYSMGTNEQYF. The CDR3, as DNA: TGTGCCAGCAGCTATTCGATGGGTACCAACGAGCAGTACTTC.

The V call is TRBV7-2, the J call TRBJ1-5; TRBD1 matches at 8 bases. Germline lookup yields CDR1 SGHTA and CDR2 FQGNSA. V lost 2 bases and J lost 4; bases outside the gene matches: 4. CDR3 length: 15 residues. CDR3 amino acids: CASSLSHRGNQPQHF. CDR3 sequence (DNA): TGTGCCAGCAGCTTATCCCACAGGGGGAATCAGCCCCAGCATTTT.

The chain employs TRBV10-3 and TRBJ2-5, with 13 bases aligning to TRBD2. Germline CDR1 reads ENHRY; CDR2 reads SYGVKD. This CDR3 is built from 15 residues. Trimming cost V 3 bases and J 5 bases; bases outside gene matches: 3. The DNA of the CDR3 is TGTGCCATCAGTGATACTAGCGGGGGGGATGAGACCCAGTACTTC. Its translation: CAISDTSGGDETQYF.

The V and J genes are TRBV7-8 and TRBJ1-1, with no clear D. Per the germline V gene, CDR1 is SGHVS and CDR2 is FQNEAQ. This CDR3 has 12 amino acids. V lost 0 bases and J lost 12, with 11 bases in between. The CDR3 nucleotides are TGTGCCAGCAGCTTAGCGGGTGCAAGTTCTTTCTTT. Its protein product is CASSLAGASSFF. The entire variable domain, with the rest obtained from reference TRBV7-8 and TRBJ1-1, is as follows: GAGVSQSPRYKVAKRGQDVALRCDPISGHVSLFWYQQALGQGPEFLTYFQNEAQLDKSGLPSDRFFAERPEGSVSTLKIQRTQQEDSAVYLCASSLAGASSFFGQGTRLTVV.

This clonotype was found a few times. CDR3 in DNA: TGCAGTGCTAGGGACAGTTCGGATGAGCAGTACTTC. Translated, it gives CSARDSSDEQYF. The gene calls are TRBV20-1 and TRBJ2-5; possible D gene TRBD1, 6 bases. CDR3 length: 12 residues. V was pared by 3 bases and J by 11 bases, with 16 bases between. Germline V gene lookup returns CDR1 DFQATT and CDR2 SNEGSKA (reference sequence).

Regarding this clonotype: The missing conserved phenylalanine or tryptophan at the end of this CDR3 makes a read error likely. The CDR3 reads CASSGDRTPQGQFL. CDR3 DNA: TGTGCCAGCAGTGGGGACAGGACCCCTCAGGGGCAGTTCTTA. The chain combines TRBV12-3 or TRBV12-4 with TRBJ2-1; 8 bases match TRBD1. V lost 5 bases and J lost 12; bases outside the gene matches: 12. The CDR3 spans 14 residues.

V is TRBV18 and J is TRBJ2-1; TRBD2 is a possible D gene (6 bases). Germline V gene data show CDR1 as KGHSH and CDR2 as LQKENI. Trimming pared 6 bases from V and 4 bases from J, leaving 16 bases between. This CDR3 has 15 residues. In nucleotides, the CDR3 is TGTGCCAGCTCCCCGCTGGAGGGTAGTTACAATGAGCAGTTCTTC. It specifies CASSPLEGSYNEQFF.

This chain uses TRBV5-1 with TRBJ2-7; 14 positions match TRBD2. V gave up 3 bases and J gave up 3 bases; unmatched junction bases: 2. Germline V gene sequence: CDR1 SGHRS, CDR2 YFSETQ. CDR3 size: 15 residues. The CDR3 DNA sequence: TGCGCCAGCAGCTGGACTAGCGGGAGGAACTACGAGCAGTACTTC. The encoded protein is CASSWTSGRNYEQYF.

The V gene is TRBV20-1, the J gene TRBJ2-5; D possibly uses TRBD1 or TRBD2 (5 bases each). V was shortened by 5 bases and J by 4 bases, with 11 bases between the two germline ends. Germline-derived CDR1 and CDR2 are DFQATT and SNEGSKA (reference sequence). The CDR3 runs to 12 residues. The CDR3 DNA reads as TGCAGTGCTCCTGGGGGTGGAGAGACCCAGTACTTC. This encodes CSAPGGGETQYF.

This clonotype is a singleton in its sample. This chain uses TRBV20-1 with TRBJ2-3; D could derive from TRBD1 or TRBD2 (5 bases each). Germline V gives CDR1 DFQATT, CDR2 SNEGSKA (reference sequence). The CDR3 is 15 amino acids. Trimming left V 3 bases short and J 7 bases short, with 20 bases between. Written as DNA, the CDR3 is TGCAGTGCTAGGAGGGCGCAGGGCCCGCAAAATACGCAGTATTTT. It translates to CSARRAQGPQNTQYF.

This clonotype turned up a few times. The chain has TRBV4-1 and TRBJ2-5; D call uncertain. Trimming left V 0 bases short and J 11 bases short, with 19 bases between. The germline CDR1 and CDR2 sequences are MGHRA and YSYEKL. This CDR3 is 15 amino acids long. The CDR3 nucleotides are TGCGCCAGCAGCCAAGAGGGCATCCCCGCCCGTGGGCAGTACTTC. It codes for CASSQEGIPARGQYF.

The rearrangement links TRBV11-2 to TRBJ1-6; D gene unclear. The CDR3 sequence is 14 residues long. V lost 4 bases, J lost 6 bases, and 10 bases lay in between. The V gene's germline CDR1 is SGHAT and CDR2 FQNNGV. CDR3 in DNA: TGTGCCAGCAGCTCCGGGGAGCTTAATTCACCCCTCCACTTT. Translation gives CASSSGELNSPLHF.

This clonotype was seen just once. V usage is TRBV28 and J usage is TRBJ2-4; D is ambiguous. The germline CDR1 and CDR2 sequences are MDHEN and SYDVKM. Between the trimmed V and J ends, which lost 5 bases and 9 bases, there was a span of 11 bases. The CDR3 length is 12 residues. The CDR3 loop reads CASSIPSSIQYF. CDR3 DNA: TGTGCCAGCAGTATTCCTAGTTCCATTCAGTACTTC. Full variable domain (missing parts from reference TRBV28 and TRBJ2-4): DVKVTQSSRYLVKRTGEKVFLECVQDMDHENMFWYRQDPGLGLRLIYFSYDVKMKEKGDIPEGYSVSREKKERFSLILESASTNQTSMYLCASSIPSSIQYFGAGTRLSVL.

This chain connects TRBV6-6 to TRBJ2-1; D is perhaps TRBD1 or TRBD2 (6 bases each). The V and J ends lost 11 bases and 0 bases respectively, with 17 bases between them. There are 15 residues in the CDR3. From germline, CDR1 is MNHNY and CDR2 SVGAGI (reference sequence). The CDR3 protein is CACCSGGSSYNEQFF. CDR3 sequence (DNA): TGTGCCTGTTGCTCCGGGGGCAGCTCCTACAATGAGCAGTTCTTC.

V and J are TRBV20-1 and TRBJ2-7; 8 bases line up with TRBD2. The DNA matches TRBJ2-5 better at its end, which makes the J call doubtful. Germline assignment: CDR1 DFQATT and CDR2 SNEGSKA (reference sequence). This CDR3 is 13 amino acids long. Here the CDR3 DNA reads TGCAGTGCTAGTCCGGGAGGGGCGGAGACCCAGTACTTC. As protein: CSASPGGAETQYF.

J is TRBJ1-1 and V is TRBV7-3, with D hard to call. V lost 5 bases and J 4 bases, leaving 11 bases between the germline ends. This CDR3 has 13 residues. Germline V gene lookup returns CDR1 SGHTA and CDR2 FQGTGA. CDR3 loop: CASSLGDGTEAFF. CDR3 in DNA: TGTGCCAGCAGCCTTGGGGATGGCACTGAAGCTTTCTTT.

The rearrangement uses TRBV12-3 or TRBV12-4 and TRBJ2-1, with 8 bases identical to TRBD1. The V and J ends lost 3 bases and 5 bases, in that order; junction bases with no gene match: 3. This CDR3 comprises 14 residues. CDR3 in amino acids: CASSFWDRNNEQFF. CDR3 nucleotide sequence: TGTGCCAGCAGTTTTTGGGACAGGAACAATGAGCAGTTCTTC.

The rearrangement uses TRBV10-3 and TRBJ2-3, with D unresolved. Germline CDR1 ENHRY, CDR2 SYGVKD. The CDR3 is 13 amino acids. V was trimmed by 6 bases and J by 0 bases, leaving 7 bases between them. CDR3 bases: TGTGCCATCAGGGTAGCCAGCACAGATACGCAGTATTTT. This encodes CAIRVASTDTQYF.

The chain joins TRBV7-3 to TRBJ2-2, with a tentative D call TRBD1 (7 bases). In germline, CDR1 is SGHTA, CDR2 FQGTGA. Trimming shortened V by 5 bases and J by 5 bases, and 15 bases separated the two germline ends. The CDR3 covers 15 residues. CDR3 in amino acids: CASSPRGTVTGELFF. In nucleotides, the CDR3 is TGTGCCAGCAGCCCCCGGGGGACAGTAACCGGGGAGCTGTTTTTT.

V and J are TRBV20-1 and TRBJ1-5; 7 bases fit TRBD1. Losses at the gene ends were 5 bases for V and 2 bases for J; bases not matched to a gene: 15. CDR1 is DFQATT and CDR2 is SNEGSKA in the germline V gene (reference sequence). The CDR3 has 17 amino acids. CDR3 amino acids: CSAGRSTGRLGNQPQHF. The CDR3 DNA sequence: TGCAGTGCTGGCAGATCGACAGGGAGGTTAGGCAATCAGCCCCAGCATTTT.

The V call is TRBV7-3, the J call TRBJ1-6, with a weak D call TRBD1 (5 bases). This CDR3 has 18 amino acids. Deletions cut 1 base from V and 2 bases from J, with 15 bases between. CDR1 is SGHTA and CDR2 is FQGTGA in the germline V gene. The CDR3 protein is CASSLRGPHWTYNSPLHF. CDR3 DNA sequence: TGTGCCAGCAGCTTAAGGGGACCCCACTGGACCTATAATTCACCCCTCCACTTT.